These 10 T cell receptor beta chains were sequenced from one sample in a study of PD-L1 blockade in urothelial cancer. TCRdb keeps only in-frame clones here, not all; method: immunoSEQ multiplex PCR. Here the sample spans 60,000 or so clones, 82% being singletons. Sequencing used PBMCs, obtained around atezolizumab (anti-PD-L1) treatment. The receptors shown here come from a man aged 65 to 85 with urothelial cancer.

This chain uses TRBV9 with TRBJ1-1; D ambiguous. From germline, CDR1 is SGDLS and CDR2 YYNGEE. Trimming took 4 bases from V and 4 from J, leaving 14 bases between them. The CDR3 totals 14 residues. For the CDR3, the DNA is TGTGCCAGCAGCTCCCACGGGTCGGCCACTGAAGCTTTCTTT. This translates into CASSSHGSATEAFF.

The chain uses TRBV6-5 and TRBJ1-3, with D possibly TRBD1 on 5 matching bases. Looked up from germline, CDR1 is MNHEY and CDR2 is SVGAGI. V lost 6 bases to trimming and J lost 4 bases, with 13 bases between them. The CDR3 has 14 residues. CDR3 residues: CASRVGLGGNTIYF. Written as DNA, the CDR3 is TGTGCCAGCAGGGTGGGGCTGGGAGGAAACACCATATATTTT.

The rearrangement joins TRBV6-6 to TRBJ2-7; a weak D match, TRBD1 (6 bases). This CDR3 comprises 15 residues. CDR1 is MNHNY, CDR2 SVGAGI, per germline (reference sequence). The V and J ends lost 5 bases and 6 bases respectively, with 20 bases between them. The CDR3 here is CASSPNRDPRTEQYF. The CDR3 coding sequence is TGTGCCAGCAGTCCAAACAGGGACCCCCGTACCGAGCAGTACTTC.

The rearrangement joins TRBV10-3 to TRBJ2-3, with 8 nucleotides matching TRBD2. This CDR3 is 15 amino acids long. CDR1 ENHRY and CDR2 SYGVKD come from the germline V gene. The junction had 9 bases not matched to a gene; V was cut back by 4 bases and J by 6 bases. CDR3 nucleotides: TGTGCCATCAGTGGACTAGCGATAAGGGGCGATACGCAGTATTTT. Its protein is CAISGLAIRGDTQYF.

The chain combines TRBV15 with TRBJ2-3, with TRBD1 as a possible D gene (7 bases). Germline CDR1 is LNHNV and CDR2 is YYDKDF (reference sequence). Trimming shortened V by 3 bases and J by 6 bases, and 19 bases separated the two germline ends. The CDR3 extends over 16 amino acids. The CDR3 nucleotides are TGTGCCACCAGCAGGGCAGGGGGGCAGGGGGTGGATACGCAGTATTTT. Encoded protein: CATSRAGGQGVDTQYF.

This chain joins TRBV4-1 and TRBJ1-2, with a tentative D call TRBD1 (5 bases). The V end was cut by 1 base, the J end by 9 bases, with 15 bases between. The V gene's germline CDR1 is MGHRA and CDR2 YSYEKL. The CDR3 consists of 14 residues. CDR3 residues: CASSQVGGVARYTF. CDR3 DNA sequence: TGCGCCAGCAGCCAAGTAGGAGGGGTCGCGCGCTACACCTTC.

This clone was observed once. This chain connects TRBV6-1 to TRBJ2-1; 11 nucleotides agree with TRBD2. Germline CDR1 is MNHNS and CDR2 is SASEGT. V trimming: 5 bases; J trimming: 5 bases; junction bases outside the gene matches: 5. The CDR3 loop spans 15 amino acids. CDR3 loop: CASSRTSGSHNEQFF. DNA of the CDR3: TGTGCCAGCAGTAGAACTAGCGGGAGCCACAATGAGCAGTTCTTC.

The gene calls are TRBV28 and TRBJ1-2; D is perhaps TRBD1 (6 bases). This CDR3 is 12 amino acids long. Germline V gene data show CDR1 as MDHEN and CDR2 as SYDVKM. V lost 4 bases to trimming and J lost 4 bases, with 7 bases between them. In DNA, the CDR3 is TGTGCCAGCAGTTACAGGGCCTATGGCTACACCTTC. Amino acid sequence: CASSYRAYGYTF.

This clone was picked up a small number of times. This sequence joins TRBV28 and TRBJ2-7, with a weak D call TRBD1 (6 bases). Germline loops: CDR1 MDHEN, CDR2 SYDVKM. Trimming cost V 7 bases and J 3 bases, with 10 bases left between them. The CDR3 consists of 12 residues. The CDR3 bases are TGTGCCAGCACCGCAGGGGTCTACGAGCAGTACTTC. Translating it yields CASTAGVYEQYF.

The chain recombines TRBV10-3 with TRBJ2-1; 10 bases are shared with TRBD2. This CDR3 is 16 amino acids long. J gave up 13 bases and V 0 bases, and 12 bases lay outside the gene matches. Per the germline V gene, CDR1 is ENHRY and CDR2 is SYGVKD. The CDR3 sequence: CAISESQTSGPRGQFF. CDR3 sequence (DNA): TGTGCCATCAGTGAGTCTCAGACTAGCGGGCCTCGTGGACAGTTCTTC.